This record concerns one T cell receptor (beta chain) sequence. Its antigen remains undetermined. No much larger clonotype is one base removed from it; base qualities were not supplied. The sample is drawn from a study of vaccination effects on CD4 cells after COVID-19 (dated by TCRdb to about 2022). In terms of the full investigation: Across the study, the median time from the second dose to post-vaccine sampling was 72 days (range 14 to 241). SARS-CoV-2 spike-specific CD4+ TCR repertoires from before and after mRNA vaccination were compared in COVID-19 convalescent patients and in infection-naive vaccine recipients. Altogether, roughly 10 COVID-19 convalescent patients and several SARS-CoV-2-naive healthy vaccine recipients made up the full study. Cultures from other donors in the study were sequenced using the Oncomine TCR Beta short-read assay on an Illumina iSeq 100. Paper-wide results and their limitations: Among healthy vaccine recipients, nearly all vaccine-induced clones were SARS-CoV-2 mono-reactive, and only 1 of 255 was cross-reactive with common cold coronaviruses. Clones induced by infection and clones induced by vaccination both contracted markedly at late timepoints after vaccination, which fits with T cell responses waning over time. Only a small number of convalescent patients were included, and no early post-infection timepoints were available, which limited the study.

The library relied on the immunoSEQ multiplex PCR assay. TCR beta CDR3 sequencing was performed on DNA from the cultured, isolated CD4+ T cells. Per the original workflow: The analysis removed non-productive TCR sequences, trimmed reads to the CDR3 region, and retained only CDR3s that were 7 or more amino acids long. The MANAFEST web app was used to identify antigen-specific clonotypes by comparing expansion in peptide wells with expansion in reference cultures. To be called positive, a clone needed expansion at FDR<0.05 compared with the reference and with all other wells, an odds ratio greater than 5, and a frequency greater than 0.1% in two replicate wells. A clonotype was called cross-reactive if it was significantly expanded both in SARS-CoV-2 spike wells and in at least one common cold coronavirus spike condition. Using the stringdist R package, CDR3 similarity was measured by Levenshtein distance, and unrooted trees were constructed with ape in R 3.6.1. The table was pulled from immuneACCESS by TCRdb, which kept in-frame rearrangements only. Such tables lose some clones; where checked, under half of the loss comes from unresolved V genes, and the rest has no known cause. V, J and clone size are taken as reported in that table, and D and trimming were inferred from the DNA itself. The sample table records just under 30,000 clones; 65% to 75% of these occur just once. 17% of the sample is in the top ten clones.

To identify antigen-specific CD4+ T cell clonotypes by their expansion, the ViraFEST assay first stimulated PBMC with viral peptide pools and then applied TCR sequencing. After 10 days of culture, CD4+ T cells were isolated with the EasySep CD4+ T cell isolation kit. Participants received two doses of either the BNT162b2 or the mRNA-1273 mRNA SARS-CoV-2 vaccine. The absence of prior SARS-CoV-2 infection in healthy vaccine recipients was confirmed by negative nucleocapsid antibodies before and after vaccination. Some 1.9 million PBMC per well were cultured with approximately 10 ug/ml peptides in IMDM containing roughly 5% human AB serum, 8.5 to 10 IU/ml IL-2 and gentamicin. On days 3 and 7, half of the culture medium was replaced with fresh IL-2-containing medium. Unless noted otherwise, every peptide stimulation condition was grown in triplicate wells. PBMC were separated from whole blood using Ficoll-Paque Plus gradient centrifugation and were then either cryopreserved at -140C or used fresh. The overlapping peptide pools covered the spike proteins of SARS-CoV-2 and of the common cold coronaviruses HCoV-NL63, HCoV-OC43 and HCoV-229E. The QIAamp micro DNA kit was used to extract genomic DNA from the cultured CD4+ T cells.

Taken from the germline V gene, the CDR1 and CDR2 loops are SGHRS and YFSETQ. The CDR3 starts with the cysteine, ends with the phenylalanine, and has 16 residues. Only CDR3 DNA is held: 48 bases, read in frame from base 1. The junction shows trimming of 4 bases on V and 0 bases on J, and the gene matches do not reach 4 bases of it. The sequencing used CD4+ T cells from PBMCs cultured with HCoV-OC43 spike peptides, collected after COVID-19 vaccination. The cell subset or site label here, explained by the study, means: HCoV-OC43 spike overlapping peptide pool stimulation. The chain was built from TRBV5-1 and TRBJ2-3; 11 bases in the middle match TRBD2. The receptor comes from a human donor who received a COVID-19 vaccine. The DNA sequence is given as TGCGCCAGCAGCATATCTAGCGGGGGGAGCACAGATACGCAGTATTTT. Its translation is CASSISSGGSTDTQYF.